This TCR beta chain was sequenced for a study of cytomegalovirus exposure and HLA in healthy donors. The primer mix had 60 Vbeta and 13 Jbeta primers. Measured with immunoSEQ multiplex PCR; TCRdb has only the in-frame clones, and not every one. The top ten clones hold around 26% of a sample with approximately 82,000 clones, roughly a tenth of them seen once. V lost 10 bases and J lost 3, with 27 bases in between. There are 17 residues in the CDR3. The V gene's germline CDR1 is LNHDA and CDR2 SQIVND (reference sequence). Sequencing was done on a sample of PBMCs. The V call is TRBV19, the J call TRBJ1-2, with a possible D match to TRBD1 (6 bases). The receptor's source is a man aged 55-75 years in good health and CMV-seropositive. This CDR3 is CATLRAPAGVWDYGYTF. The CDR3 DNA is TGTGCCACTCTAAGGGCCCCTGCAGGGGTATGGGACTATGGCTACACCTTC.